Sequencing of this T cell receptor beta chain was carried out in a study of OX40 agonist ivuxolimab in advanced cancers. About the full investigation: The costimulatory receptor OX40 (CD134) was targeted by ivuxolimab, a fully human IgG2 agonistic monoclonal antibody. Intravenous ivuxolimab was administered to patients every 2 weeks at six dose levels: 0.01, 0.1, 0.3, 1.5, 3 and 10 mg/kg. Of the 50 to 55 dose-escalation patients, hepatocellular carcinoma was present in approximately 20, melanoma in roughly 15, renal cell carcinoma in 9 and head and neck cancer in 9. In the dose-escalation cohort, around four fifths of patients were male, and the mean age was 60 years with a range of about 20 to 80. Prior anti-PD-1, anti-PD-L1 or anti-CTLA-4 therapy was permitted, and approximately 42% of dose-escalation patients had received checkpoint inhibitors. Partial responses occurred in three dose-escalation patients: two with cutaneous melanoma and one with hepatocellular carcinoma. Peripheral TCRbeta sequencing was intended to test whether TCR sequence diversity was altered and clonal T-cell expansion was caused by ivuxolimab. The paper reports the monotherapy dose-escalation portion (N of about 54 patients) of the phase I ivuxolimab trial. The research as a whole found: Partial responders in the 0.1-3.0 mg/kg groups had among the lowest normalized peripheral clonal expansion, especially among CD8+ T cells. Antigen specificity was not determined for the clonally expanded peripheral T cells. Clonal expansion of both CD4+ and CD8+ blood T cells was observed from baseline to week 6 at doses 0.1 to 3.0 mg/kg. Low levels of normalized T-cell clonal expansion were also shown by some nonresponding patients. On average, CD8+ T cells showed more expanded clones than CD4+ T cells after ivuxolimab.

From the cysteine up to the phenylalanine, the CDR3 has a length of 16 residues. The entry retains the CDR3 DNA only, 48 bases that are in frame from base 1. Sequences MDHEN (CDR1) and SYDVKM (CDR2) are obtained from the germline V gene. V is pared back by 6 bases and J by 3 bases, with 21 bases lying between the germline termini. Concerning this clone: Its antigen is not yet known. Per-base quality was not reported, and no clone a single base away is much larger than it.

Genomic DNA was isolated from the sorted cells so that the TCRbeta CDR3 region could be sequenced. TCRbeta CDR3 regions were sequenced using the immunoSEQ Assay. The clones in this table, taken by TCRdb from immuneACCESS, are in-frame only. Not every clone is retained; where verified, under half of the shortfall comes from an unresolved V gene, and the cause of the rest is unknown. The sample table records approximately 43,000 clones; more than 75% of these occur just once. The ten largest make up about a third of the sample. Patients with a history of autoimmune disease or receiving systemic immunosuppression were excluded from the trial. Peripheral blood for TCR sequencing was collected from all dose cohorts at baseline, on cycle 4 day 1, and on cycle 7 day 1. The samples were drawn from a first-in-human, open-label, multicenter phase I dose-escalation trial of ivuxolimab. Adults with locally advanced or metastatic head and neck squamous cell, hepatocellular, melanoma or renal cell carcinoma were enrolled in the trial. Before TCR sequencing, CD4+ and CD8+ T cells were separately sorted from peripheral blood.

The sample was CD4+ or CD8+ T cells sorted from blood, taken in a trial of the OX40 agonist ivuxolimab. This clonotype originated in an adult with an advanced solid tumor such as melanoma, head and neck, liver or kidney cancer. The chain employs TRBV28 and TRBJ2-7, with the D assignment possibly TRBD1 or TRBD2, given 5 matching bases for each. The nucleotide sequence reads TGTGCCAGCAGCCCTGGACCGAGGGGAGCCGACTACGAGCAGTACTTC. This codes for CASSPGPRGADYEQYF.